This T cell receptor beta chain was retrieved from a study of T cells in Graves' hyperthyroidism and ophthalmopathy. Across the study: Peripheral blood collection took place at initial diagnosis, before any treatment.

Ten or more counts support this clonotype. Its antigen is as yet unknown. Study-level points and caveats: By a 13 V-J model, ophthalmopathy was set apart from stable hyperthyroidism.

The CDR3 has 13 residues. Deletions cut 1 base from V and 8 bases from J, with 11 bases between. Germline V lookup: CDR1 SGHTA, CDR2 FQGNSA. The source material, RNA transcripts, was used to amplify TCR beta CDR3 regions. The HTBI set primed first-round TCR CDR3 RT-PCR. TCRdb re-called the multiplex PCR reads with MiXCR, one entry per CDR3 protein. Of hundreds of thousands of distinct CDR3 sequences listed, around 24% are singletons. The sample taken for sequencing was blood. This clonotype was sampled from a woman aged 30 to 39 with Graves' ophthalmopathy. The genes are TRBV7-2 and TRBJ1-2; D is unclear. The CDR3 DNA is TGTGCCAGCAGCTTAGAAGTGGAGAAGGGCTACACCTTC. This translates into CASSLEVEKGYTF. The entire variable domain, with the rest obtained from reference TRBV7-2 and TRBJ1-2, is as follows: GAGVSQSPSNKVTEKGKDVELRCDPISGHTALYWYRQSLGQGLEFLIYFQGNSAPDKSGLPSDRFSAERTGGSVSTLTIQRTQQEDSAVYLCASSLEVEKGYTFGSGTRLTVV.